The clone carrying this T cell receptor beta chain was observed a single time. V shed 5 bases and J 3 bases; nucleotides not matched to a gene: 5. Germline V gene data show CDR1 as MNHNY and CDR2 as SVGAGI (reference sequence). The CDR3 is made up of 15 amino acids. This specimen comes from a study of T cell repertoires in ileal Crohn's disease. The repertoire was sequenced with immunoSEQ multiplex PCR; TCRdb's copy has only in-frame clones and lacks some. The table shows approximately 13,000 clones, with 67% occurring only once. Time point: neoterminal ileum biopsy at postoperative endoscopy, about 6 months after surgery.

The chain links TRBV6-6 to TRBJ2-1, with TRBD1 matching over 9 bases. Sequencing was carried out using ileal tissue. The TCR was taken from an adult with Crohn's disease. CDR3 in amino acids: CASSRGQGIYNEQFF. As DNA, the CDR3 is TGTGCCAGCAGTCGCGGACAGGGGATCTACAATGAGCAGTTCTTC.